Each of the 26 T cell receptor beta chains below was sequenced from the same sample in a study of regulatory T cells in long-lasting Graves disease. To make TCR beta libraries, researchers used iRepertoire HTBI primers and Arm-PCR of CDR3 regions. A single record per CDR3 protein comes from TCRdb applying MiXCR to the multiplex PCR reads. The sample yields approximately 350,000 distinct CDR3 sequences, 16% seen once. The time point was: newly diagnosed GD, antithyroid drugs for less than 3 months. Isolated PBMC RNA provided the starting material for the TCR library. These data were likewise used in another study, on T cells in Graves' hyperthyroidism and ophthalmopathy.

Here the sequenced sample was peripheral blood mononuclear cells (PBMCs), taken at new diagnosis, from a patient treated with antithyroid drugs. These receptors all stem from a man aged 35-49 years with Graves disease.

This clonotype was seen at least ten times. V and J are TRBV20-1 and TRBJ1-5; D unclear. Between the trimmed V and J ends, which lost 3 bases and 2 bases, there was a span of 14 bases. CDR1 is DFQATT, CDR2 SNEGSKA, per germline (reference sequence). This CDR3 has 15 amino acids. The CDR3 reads CSARRRVNRNQPQHF. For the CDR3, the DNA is TGCAGTGCTAGGCGAAGGGTTAACCGCAATCAGCCCCAGCATTTT.

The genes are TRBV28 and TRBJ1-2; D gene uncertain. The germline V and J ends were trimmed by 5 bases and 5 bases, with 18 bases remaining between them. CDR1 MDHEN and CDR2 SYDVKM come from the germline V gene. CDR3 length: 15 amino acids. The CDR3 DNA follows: TGTGCCAGCAGTCCCCACACCTTTGGTCGGTATGGCTACACCTTC. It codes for CASSPHTFGRYGYTF.

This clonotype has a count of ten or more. DNA of the CDR3: TGTGCCAGCACCTTAGCGGGGTTAGGCACAGATACGCAGTATTTT. It yields the protein CASTLAGLGTDTQYF. The V gene is TRBV28, the J gene TRBJ2-3; 8 bases are shared with TRBD2. CDR1 and CDR2 (germline): MDHEN, SYDVKM. The CDR3 extends over 15 amino acids. The ends lost 7 bases at V and 1 base at J; junction bases unmatched: 7.

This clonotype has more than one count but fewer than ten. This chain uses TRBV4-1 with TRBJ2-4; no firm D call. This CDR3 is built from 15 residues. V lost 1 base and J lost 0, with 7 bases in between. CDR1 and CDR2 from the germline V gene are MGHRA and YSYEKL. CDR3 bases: TGCGCCAGCAGCCAAGCCCCGCTAGCCAAAAACATTCAGTACTTC. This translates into CASSQAPLAKNIQYF.

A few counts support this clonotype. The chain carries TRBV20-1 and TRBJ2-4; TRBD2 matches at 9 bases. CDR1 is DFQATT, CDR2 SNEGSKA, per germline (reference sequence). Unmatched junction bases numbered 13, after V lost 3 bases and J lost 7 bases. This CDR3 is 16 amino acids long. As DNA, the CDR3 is TGCAGTGCTAGTGGGGCGGGGGGGCGCGATTTCAACATTCAGTACTTC. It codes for CSASGAGGRDFNIQYF.

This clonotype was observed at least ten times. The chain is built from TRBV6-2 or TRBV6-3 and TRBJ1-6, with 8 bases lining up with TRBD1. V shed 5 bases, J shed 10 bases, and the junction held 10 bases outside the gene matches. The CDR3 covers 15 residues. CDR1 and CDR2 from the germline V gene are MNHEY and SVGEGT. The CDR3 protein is CASSGAKQGGSPLHF. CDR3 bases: TGTGCCAGCAGTGGAGCAAAACAGGGGGGGTCACCCCTCCACTTT.

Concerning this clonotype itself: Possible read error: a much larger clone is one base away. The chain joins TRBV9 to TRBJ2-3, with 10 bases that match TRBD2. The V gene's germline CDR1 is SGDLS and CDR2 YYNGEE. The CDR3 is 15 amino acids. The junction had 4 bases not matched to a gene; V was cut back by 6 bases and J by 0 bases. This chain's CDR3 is CASTISGGSTDTQYF. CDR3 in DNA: TGTGCCAGCACGATTAGCGGGGGGAGCACAGATACGCAGTATTTT.

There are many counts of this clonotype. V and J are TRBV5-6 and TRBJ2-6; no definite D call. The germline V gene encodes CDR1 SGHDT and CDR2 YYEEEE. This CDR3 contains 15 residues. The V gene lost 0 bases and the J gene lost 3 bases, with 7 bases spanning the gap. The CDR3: CASSLGKGGANVLTF. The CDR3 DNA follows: TGTGCCAGCAGCTTGGGAAAAGGTGGGGCCAACGTCCTGACTTTC.

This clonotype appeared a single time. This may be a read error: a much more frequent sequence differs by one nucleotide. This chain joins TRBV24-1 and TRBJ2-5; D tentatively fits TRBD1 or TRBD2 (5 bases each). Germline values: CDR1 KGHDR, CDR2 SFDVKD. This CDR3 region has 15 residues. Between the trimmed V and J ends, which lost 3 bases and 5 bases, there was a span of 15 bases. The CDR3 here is CATSDHAKGTETQYF. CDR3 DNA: TGTGCCACCAGTGATCACGCGAAGGGGACGGAGACCCAGTACTTC.

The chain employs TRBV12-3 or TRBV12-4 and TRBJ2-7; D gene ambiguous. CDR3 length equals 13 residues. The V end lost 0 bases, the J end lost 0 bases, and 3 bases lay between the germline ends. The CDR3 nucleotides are TGTGCCAGCAGTTTAGCCACCTCCTACGAGCAGTACTTC. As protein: CASSLATSYEQYF.

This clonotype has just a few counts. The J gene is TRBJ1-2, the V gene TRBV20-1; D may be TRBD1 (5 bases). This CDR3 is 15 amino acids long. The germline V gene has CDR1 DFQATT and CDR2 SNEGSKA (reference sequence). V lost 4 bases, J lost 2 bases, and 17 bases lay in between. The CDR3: CSATDPKKGNYGYTF. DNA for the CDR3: TGCAGTGCTACCGACCCGAAAAAGGGGAACTATGGCTACACCTTC.

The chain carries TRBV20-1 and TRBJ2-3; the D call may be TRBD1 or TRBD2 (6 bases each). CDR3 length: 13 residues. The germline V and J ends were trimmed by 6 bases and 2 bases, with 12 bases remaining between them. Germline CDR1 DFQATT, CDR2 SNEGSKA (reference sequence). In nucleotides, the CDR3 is TGCAGTGCCCCGGGGGCGCTCACAGATACGCAGTATTTT. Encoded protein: CSAPGALTDTQYF.

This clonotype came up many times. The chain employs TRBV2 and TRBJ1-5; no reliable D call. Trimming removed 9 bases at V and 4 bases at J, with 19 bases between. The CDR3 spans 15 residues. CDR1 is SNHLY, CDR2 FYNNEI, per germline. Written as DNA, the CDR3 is TGTGCCAGTGCCCCCAGTTCGTCGACGAATCAGCCCCAGCATTTT. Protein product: CASAPSSSTNQPQHF.

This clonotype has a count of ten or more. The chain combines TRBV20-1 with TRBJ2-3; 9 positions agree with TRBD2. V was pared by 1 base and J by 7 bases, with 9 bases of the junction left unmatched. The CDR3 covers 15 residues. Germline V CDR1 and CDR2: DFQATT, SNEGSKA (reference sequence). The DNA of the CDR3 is TGCAGTGCTAGAGGCGCGGGGGGGCCGTTTTATACGCAGTATTTT. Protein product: CSARGAGGPFYTQYF.

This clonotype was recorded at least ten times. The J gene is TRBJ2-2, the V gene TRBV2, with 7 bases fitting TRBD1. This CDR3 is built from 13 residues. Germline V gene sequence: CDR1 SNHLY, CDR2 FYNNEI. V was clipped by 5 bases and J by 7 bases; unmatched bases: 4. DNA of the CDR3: TGTGCCAGCAGTAAACAGGGGCACGGGGAGCTGTTTTTT. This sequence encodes CASSKQGHGELFF.

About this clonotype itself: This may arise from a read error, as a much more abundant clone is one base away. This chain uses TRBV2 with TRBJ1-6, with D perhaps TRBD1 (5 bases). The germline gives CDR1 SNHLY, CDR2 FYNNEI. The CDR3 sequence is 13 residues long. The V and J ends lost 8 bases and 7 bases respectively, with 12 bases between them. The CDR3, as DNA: TGTGCCAGCGGAACGGAGGGGAATTCACCCCTCCACTTT. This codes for CASGTEGNSPLHF.

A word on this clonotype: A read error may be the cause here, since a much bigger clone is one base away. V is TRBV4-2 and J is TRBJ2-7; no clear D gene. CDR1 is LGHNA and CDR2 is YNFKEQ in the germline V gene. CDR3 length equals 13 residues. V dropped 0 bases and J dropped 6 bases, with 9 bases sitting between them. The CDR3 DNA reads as TGTGCCAGCAGCCAAGATTACGTCTTCGAGCAGTACTTC. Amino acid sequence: CASSQDYVFEQYF.

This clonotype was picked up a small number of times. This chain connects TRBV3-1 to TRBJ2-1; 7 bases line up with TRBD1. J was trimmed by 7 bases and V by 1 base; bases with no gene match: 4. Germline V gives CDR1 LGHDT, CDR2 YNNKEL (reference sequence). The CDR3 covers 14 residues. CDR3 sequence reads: CASSQGYRGNEQFF. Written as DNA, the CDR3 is TGTGCCAGCAGCCAAGGATACAGGGGTAATGAGCAGTTCTTC.

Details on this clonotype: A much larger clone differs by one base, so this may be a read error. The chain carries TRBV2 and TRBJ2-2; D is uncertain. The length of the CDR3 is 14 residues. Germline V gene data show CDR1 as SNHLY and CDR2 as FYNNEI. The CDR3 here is CTSNRSPNTGELFF. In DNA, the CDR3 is TGTACCAGCAATAGGTCCCCGAACACCGGGGAGCTGTTTTTT.

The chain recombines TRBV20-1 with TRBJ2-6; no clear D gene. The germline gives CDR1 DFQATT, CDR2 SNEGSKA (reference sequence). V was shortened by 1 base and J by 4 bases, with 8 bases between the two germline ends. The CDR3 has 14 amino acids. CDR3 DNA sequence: TGCAGTGCTAGAGGGTCTCTCGGGGCCAACGTCCTGACTTTC. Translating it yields CSARGSLGANVLTF.

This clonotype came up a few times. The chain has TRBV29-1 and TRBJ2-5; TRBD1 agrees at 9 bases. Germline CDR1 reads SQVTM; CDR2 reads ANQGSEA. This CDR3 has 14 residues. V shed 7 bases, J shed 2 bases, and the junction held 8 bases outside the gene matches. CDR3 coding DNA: TGCAGCGCTCACCGGGACAGGGTACAAGAGACCCAGTACTTC. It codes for CSAHRDRVQETQYF.

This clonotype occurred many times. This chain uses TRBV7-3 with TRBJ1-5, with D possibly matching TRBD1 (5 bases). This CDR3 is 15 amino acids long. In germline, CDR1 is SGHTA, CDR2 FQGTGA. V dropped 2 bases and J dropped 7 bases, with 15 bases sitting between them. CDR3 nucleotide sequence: TGTGCCAGCAGCTTACCGGGCCTCAGGGTACAGCCCCAGCATTTT. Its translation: CASSLPGLRVQPQHF.

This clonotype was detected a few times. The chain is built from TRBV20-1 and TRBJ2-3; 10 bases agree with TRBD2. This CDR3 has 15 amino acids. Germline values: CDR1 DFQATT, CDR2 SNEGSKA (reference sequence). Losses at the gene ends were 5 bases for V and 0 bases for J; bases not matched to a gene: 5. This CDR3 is CSAELAGLSTDTQYF. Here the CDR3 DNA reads TGCAGTGCTGAACTAGCGGGACTTAGCACAGATACGCAGTATTTT.

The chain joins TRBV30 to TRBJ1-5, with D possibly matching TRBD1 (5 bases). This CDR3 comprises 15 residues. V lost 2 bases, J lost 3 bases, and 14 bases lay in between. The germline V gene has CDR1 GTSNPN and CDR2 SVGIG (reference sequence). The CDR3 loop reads CAWSRWTGANQPQHF. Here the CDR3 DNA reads TGTGCCTGGAGTCGATGGACCGGGGCCAATCAGCCCCAGCATTTT.

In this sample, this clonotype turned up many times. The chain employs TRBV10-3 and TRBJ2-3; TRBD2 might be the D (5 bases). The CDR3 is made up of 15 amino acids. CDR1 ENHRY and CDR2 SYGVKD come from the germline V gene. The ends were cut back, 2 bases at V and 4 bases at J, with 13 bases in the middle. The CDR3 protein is CAISERRQAADTQYF. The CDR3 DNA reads TGTGCCATCAGTGAGAGGAGGCAGGCGGCAGATACGCAGTATTTT.

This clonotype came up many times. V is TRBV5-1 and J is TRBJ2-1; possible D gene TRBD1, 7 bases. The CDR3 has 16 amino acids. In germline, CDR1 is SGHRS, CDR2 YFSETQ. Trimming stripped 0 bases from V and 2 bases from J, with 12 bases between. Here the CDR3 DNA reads TGCGCCAGCAGCTTGGGGTCAGGGGGGCCCTACAATGAGCAGTTCTTC. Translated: CASSLGSGGPYNEQFF.